This T cell receptor (beta chain) was identified during a study of cytomegalovirus exposure and HLA in healthy donors. Regarding the study as a whole: Investigators reported over 150 TCR beta chains as tied to cytomegalovirus.

CDR3 length: 14 amino acids. Germline V gene lookup returns CDR1 MDHEN and CDR2 SYDVKM. With 60 Vbeta and 13 Jbeta primers, the PCR was carried out. Only in-frame clones appear in the TCRdb table, and some are missing; sequencing was by immunoSEQ multiplex PCR. The table has fewer than 250,000 clones, around 87% seen once. As for this clone: Antigen specificity is unknown.

Donors sampled were nominally healthy, though unrecorded immune exposures were likely. Sequencing was done on a sample of PBMCs. This sequence was found in a boy younger than 10 in good health and CMV-seronegative. V and J are TRBV28 and TRBJ2-5, with 7 nucleotides matching TRBD2. The DNA end is more similar to TRBJ2-7, so the J call may be wrong. DNA for the CDR3: TGTGCCAGCAGTGCTACTAGCGACTCCTACGAGCAGTACTTC. Protein product: CASSATSDSYEQYF.